This is a list of T cell receptor beta chains from one sample in a study of T cells after somatic rescue of genetic block. The repertoire was sequenced with immunoSEQ multiplex PCR; TCRdb's copy has only in-frame clones and lacks some. The profile shows tens of thousands of clones, about 90% of them singletons. The sample consisted of peripheral blood mononuclear cells (PBMCs). These receptors originate from a young woman. CDR3s include the opening cysteine and the closing phenylalanine or tryptophan. D genes are given only for firm matches. Not all rows give a size; the values are once, few, many and, for expanded clones, a class.

J | size | D | V | CDR3 | DNA
TRBJ1-1 | - | - | TRBV5-4 | CASSLHQGNTEAFF | TGTGCCAGCAGCTTGCATCAGGGGAACACTGAAGCTTTCTTT
TRBJ2-2 | - | TRBD2 | TRBV29-1 | CSVETSGSLTGELFF | TGCAGCGTTGAAACTAGCGGGAGTTTAACCGGGGAGCTGTTTTTT
TRBJ2-5 | - | - | TRBV4-3 | CASSPGPWATQYF | TGCGCCAGCAGCCCAGGACCTTGGGCGACCCAGTACTTC
TRBJ2-1 | - | TRBD2 | TRBV5-1 | CASSPLGGRASYNEQFF | TGCGCCAGCAGCCCTCTCGGCGGGAGGGCCTCCTACAATGAGCAGTTCTTC
TRBJ1-2 | - | - | TRBV5-1 | CASSDTLGYGYTF | TGCGCCAGCAGCGACACCCTTGGGTATGGCTACACCTTC
TRBJ2-1 | - | - | TRBV6-1 | CASSEVGYTEQFF | TGTGCCAGCAGTGAAGTTGGCTATACTGAGCAGTTCTTC
TRBJ1-4 | - | TRBD1 | TRBV7-2 | CASSQDRGREKLFF | TGTGCCAGCAGCCAGGACAGGGGGCGCGAAAAACTGTTTTTT
TRBJ1-1 | - | - | TRBV20-1 | CSARRDTGAFF | TGCAGTGCTAGGAGGGACACAGGAGCTTTCTTT
TRBJ1-2 | - | TRBD1 | TRBV5-1 | CASSLPTDRGLRGYTF | TGCGCCAGCAGCTTGCCCACCGACAGGGGGCTCCGTGGCTACACCTTC
TRBJ1-2 | - | - | TRBV6-1 | CASSELLGRTTLGYTF | TGTGCCAGCAGTGAACTTCTCGGGAGGACCACATTAGGCTACACCTTC
TRBJ2-5 | - | TRBD2 | TRBV5-1 | CASSLATLAGEETQYF | TGCGCCAGCAGCTTGGCCACCCTAGCGGGAGAAGAGACCCAGTACTTC
TRBJ1-4 | - | - | TRBV18 | CASSSQPGWANEKLFF | TGTGCCAGCTCATCCCAACCAGGGTGGGCTAATGAAAAACTGTTTTTT
TRBJ1-5 | - | TRBD1 | TRBV4-1 | CASSSMMGTGPQHF | TGCGCCAGCAGCTCAATGATGGGGACAGGGCCACAGCATTTT
TRBJ1-1 | - | - | TRBV7-3 | CASSPTDSHEAFF | TGTGCCAGCAGCCCCACGGACAGTCATGAAGCTTTCTTT
TRBJ2-2 | - | - | TRBV27 | CASSLGTTGELFF | TGTGCCAGCAGTTTAGGAACGACCGGGGAGCTGTTTTTT
TRBJ1-5 | - | - | TRBV28 | CASSSLTQQGFQHF | TGTGCCAGCAGTTCATTAACTCAACAGGGCTTTCAGCATTTT
TRBJ1-1 | - | TRBD1 | TRBV28 | CASSSGQGNTEAFF | TGTGCCAGCAGTTCAGGACAGGGGAACACTGAAGCTTTCTTT
TRBJ2-1 | - | - | TRBV27 | CASSRGDNEQFF | TGTGCCAGCAGCAGAGGAGACAATGAGCAGTTCTTC
TRBJ2-5 | - | - | TRBV5-1 | CASSLADSHQETQYF | TGCGCCAGCAGCTTGGCCGACAGCCACCAAGAGACCCAGTACTTC
TRBJ1-5 | - | TRBD1 | TRBV19 | CASRLDRALGNQPQHF | TGTGCCAGTAGATTGGACAGGGCCCTGGGCAATCAGCCCCAGCATTTT
TRBJ2-1 | - | TRBD1 | TRBV2 | CASSLGTGYNEQFF | TGTGCCAGCAGTCTCGGGACAGGATACAATGAGCAGTTCTTC
TRBJ2-2 | - | TRBD1 | TRBV27 | CASSLSDRGRAGELFF | TGTGCCAGCAGTTTATCGGACAGGGGGCGGGCCGGGGAGCTGTTTTTT
TRBJ1-2 | - | - | TRBV19 | CASSMGRDRGYTF | TGTGCCAGTAGTATGGGCAGGGATCGTGGCTACACCTTC
TRBJ1-3 | - | - | TRBV10-3 | CAISYGQVTSGNTIYF | TGTGCCATCAGTTACGGGCAAGTCACCTCTGGAAACACCATATATTTT
TRBJ2-3 | few | TRBD2 | TRBV6-4 | CASSGTSGTDTQYF | TGTGCCAGCAGTGGGACTAGCGGGACAGATACGCAGTATTTT
TRBJ1-4 | - | - | TRBV27 | CASSSGRKVEKLFF | TGTGCCAGCAGCTCGGGGAGAAAGGTGGAAAAACTGTTTTTT